The next 16 T cell receptor beta chains were all read from a single sample in a study of patients and donors after allogeneic stem cell transplantation. TCRdb used MiXCR to reprocess the RT-PCR reads, holding one entry per CDR3 protein. The table lists hundreds of thousands of distinct CDR3 sequences, roughly 14% of them singletons, with more than 9% in the top ten. The material sequenced was blood, either unsorted or a sorted T cell fraction (not recorded which). The receptor source for this set is a human donor who was either an allogeneic HSCT recipient or a stem cell or donor lymphocyte infusion donor (not recorded which). It is not recorded whose cells these are; they may come from a transplant donor.

The table lists this clonotype with a few counts. This chain uses TRBV5-1 with TRBJ2-6; 9 bases line up with TRBD1. The CDR3 is 18 amino acids. The V gene end was trimmed by 4 bases and the J gene end by 0 bases; junction bases not matched to a gene: 8. The V gene's germline CDR1 is SGHRS and CDR2 YFSETQ. CDR3 sequence reads: CASSDSGTGNSGANVLTF. The CDR3 DNA reads TGCGCCAGCAGCGATTCCGGGACAGGGAACTCTGGGGCCAACGTCCTGACTTTC.

The chain carries TRBV6-1 and TRBJ2-1, with TRBD2 identical over 7 bases. The J segment lost 4 bases and the V segment lost 3 bases, leaving 18 bases of the junction unmatched. The CDR3 totals 19 residues. From germline, CDR1 is MNHNS and CDR2 SASEGT. The CDR3 loop is CASSEKPSGAGIAYNEQFF. CDR3 sequence (DNA): TGTGCCAGCAGTGAGAAGCCTTCGGGAGCGGGAATAGCTTACAATGAGCAGTTCTTC.

The rearrangement joins TRBV25-1 to TRBJ1-3; 7 nucleotides match TRBD1. V shed 1 base, J shed 0 bases, and the junction held 3 bases outside the gene matches. CDR1 and CDR2 from the germline V gene are MGHDK and SYGVNS. The CDR3 runs to 16 residues. CDR3 coding DNA: TGTGCCAGCAGTGAATTTAGGACAGGCTCTGGAAACACCATATATTTT. Translated, it gives CASSEFRTGSGNTIYF. Based on the CDR3 plus reference TRBV25-1 and TRBJ1-3, the full variable domain is EADIYQTPRYLVIGTGKKITLECSQTMGHDKMYWYQQDPGMELHLIHYSYGVNSTEKGDLSSESTVSRIRTEHFPLTLESARPSHTSQYLCASSEFRTGSGNTIYFGEGSWLTVV.

This clonotype appeared a few times. This chain uses TRBV6-1 with TRBJ1-1; 7 positions match TRBD1. Germline CDR1 reads MNHNS; CDR2 reads SASEGT. V was pared by 5 bases and J by 1 base, with 4 bases of the junction left unmatched. CDR3 length: 14 residues. CDR3 bases: TGTGCCAGCAGTAGGGGACAGCCGAACACTGAAGCTTTCTTT. Translated, it gives CASSRGQPNTEAFF.

This clonotype has at least ten counts. This chain connects TRBV25-1 to TRBJ1-5; D remains ambiguous. The CDR3 consists of 15 residues. The germline V gene has CDR1 MGHDK and CDR2 SYGVNS. Trimming pared 4 bases from V and 0 bases from J, leaving 10 bases between. CDR3 DNA sequence: TGTGCCAGCAGTGCCACAGTAAATAGCAATCAGCCCCAGCATTTT. It yields the protein CASSATVNSNQPQHF. The full variable domain, in which reference TRBV25-1 and TRBJ1-5 provide the parts outside the CDR3, is EADIYQTPRYLVIGTGKKITLECSQTMGHDKMYWYQQDPGMELHLIHYSYGVNSTEKGDLSSESTVSRIRTEHFPLTLESARPSHTSQYLCASSATVNSNQPQHFGDGTRLSIL.

This clonotype showed up just a few times. The chain combines TRBV20-1 with TRBJ2-5, with D perhaps assigned TRBD1 or TRBD2 (6 bases each). V shed 3 bases and J shed 2 bases, with 19 bases lying between them. Germline CDR1 and CDR2: DFQATT and SNEGSKA (reference sequence). The CDR3 sequence is 16 residues long. The CDR3 DNA follows: TGCAGTGCTAGTTCGTTATTGGGGGGCCTGCAAGAGACCCAGTACTTC. This gives the protein CSASSLLGGLQETQYF.

This clonotype was found many times. The CDR3 sequence is CSVDRTGAGELFF. CDR3 sequence (DNA): TGCAGCGTTGACCGTACGGGGGCCGGGGAGCTGTTTTTT. V is TRBV29-1 and J is TRBJ2-2; the D gene is possibly TRBD2 (6 bases). V gave up 3 bases and J gave up 6 bases, with 11 bases separating them. Looked up from germline, CDR1 is SQVTM and CDR2 is ANQGSEA. The CDR3 is 13 residues long.

The V gene is TRBV4-2, the J gene TRBJ2-4, with TRBD2 as a possible D gene (6 bases). The V and J ends lost 0 bases and 4 bases respectively, with 13 bases between them. CDR1 and CDR2 (germline): LGHNA, YNFKEQ. This CDR3 spans 16 amino acids. CDR3 sequence: CASSQDPGENKNIQYF. The CDR3 DNA reads as TGTGCCAGCAGCCAAGATCCGGGGGAGAATAAAAACATTCAGTACTTC.

This clonotype was counted only a few times. This chain links TRBV6-1 with TRBJ2-5; tentative D call: TRBD1 (6 bases). Germline lookup yields CDR1 MNHNS and CDR2 SASEGT. The CDR3 has 15 amino acids. With 5 bases removed from V and 2 bases from J, the gap between germline ends came to 15 bases. The CDR3 DNA sequence: TGTGCCAGCAGTAGAACAGGGAACGGGCAAGAGACCCAGTACTTC. It translates to CASSRTGNGQETQYF.

This clonotype was counted a few times. The gene calls are TRBV9 and TRBJ2-7; 9 positions agree with TRBD1. Per the germline V gene, CDR1 is SGDLS and CDR2 is YYNGEE. The trim removed 1 base at V and 4 bases at J, leaving 9 bases unmatched. This CDR3 region has 16 residues. CDR3 amino acids: CASSVRGQGPGYEQYF. CDR3 in DNA: TGTGCCAGCAGCGTACGGGGACAGGGACCTGGGTACGAGCAGTACTTC. The variable domain in full, completed from reference TRBV9 and TRBJ2-7, reads DSGVTQTPKHLITATGQRVTLRCSPRSGDLSVYWYQQSLDQGLQFLIQYYNGEERAKGNILERFSAQQFPDLHSELNLSSLELGDSALYFCASSVRGQGPGYEQYFGPGTRLTVT.

This clonotype was seen many times. The chain carries TRBV29-1 and TRBJ1-1, with D unresolved. The CDR3 loop spans 13 amino acids. CDR1 and CDR2 from the germline V gene are SQVTM and ANQGSEA. With 7 bases removed from V and 6 bases from J, the gap between germline ends came to 18 bases. CDR3 loop: CSARLTEHAEAFF. CDR3 DNA: TGCAGCGCCCGACTGACTGAACACGCTGAAGCTTTCTTT.

This clonotype was detected many times. This chain uses TRBV5-4 with TRBJ2-3; 7 nucleotides line up with TRBD1. The CDR3 has 16 residues. V dropped 5 bases and J dropped 3; count of bases not matched to a gene: 12. The germline V gene has CDR1 SGHNT and CDR2 YYREEE (reference sequence). CDR3 region: CASSLQGHSSTDTQYF. For the CDR3, the DNA is TGTGCCAGCAGTTTACAGGGGCACAGTTCTACAGATACGCAGTATTTT.

The sample holds many counts of this clonotype. This rearrangement joins TRBV9 to TRBJ1-1, with D perhaps matching TRBD1 (5 bases). The CDR3 has 18 residues. Germline V gene lookup returns CDR1 SGDLS and CDR2 YYNGEE. Trimming left V 0 bases short and J 0 bases short, with 18 bases between. In nucleotides, the CDR3 is TGTGCCAGCAGCGTAGGGTCGGGACGGACCTTAATGAACACTGAAGCTTTCTTT. This encodes CASSVGSGRTLMNTEAFF.

This clonotype was recorded at least ten times. This chain links TRBV12-3 or TRBV12-4 with TRBJ1-2; D is uncertain. CDR3 length equals 13 residues. Trimming removed 4 bases from V and 4 bases from J, with 10 bases in between. As DNA, the CDR3 is TGTGCCAGCAGTTCCAGGACGGCCTATGGCTACACCTTC. Translating gives CASSSRTAYGYTF.

A note on this clonotype: One end of the junction fails to match germline, which may point to a read error. The CDR3 loop is CASSKAGGLETQYF. In DNA form, the CDR3 reads TGTGCCAGCAGTAAAGCGGGGGGGCTAGAGACCCAGTACTTC. The chain combines TRBV2 with TRBJ2-5; 10 positions match TRBD2. This CDR3 is 14 amino acids long. Germline V gene sequence: CDR1 SNHLY, CDR2 FYNNEI.

In its sample, this clonotype was seen a few times. This chain connects TRBV7-2 to TRBJ2-3; TRBD2 might be the D (7 bases). Trimming shortened V by 6 bases and J by 3 bases, and 22 bases separated the two germline ends. Germline lookup yields CDR1 SGHTA and CDR2 FQGNSA. This CDR3 spans 17 amino acids. The CDR3 protein is CASRPVGGRGVTDTQYF. CDR3 nucleotide sequence: TGTGCCAGCAGACCCGTCGGGGGGCGCGGGGTGACAGATACGCAGTATTTT.